Included here is one TCR beta chain sequence, with context. The target antigen is unknown. These data originate in a study of cytomegalovirus exposure and HLA in healthy donors. Study-wide results and limits: Previously analyzed data showed that most TCR beta V segments were productive at a frequency of about 87% or about 30%. Analysis was carried out at a later point, and it linked a missense DCLRE1C variant to TCR beta V- and J-gene trimming. It was in a later analysis that TCR association rates were seen to vary by HLA locus, highest for DRB1 and lowest for HLA-C. Rare TCR sequences dominated, though some public TCRs recurred in many donors.

PCR primers comprised 60 Vbeta and 13 Jbeta primers. TCRdb keeps only in-frame clones here, not all; method: immunoSEQ multiplex PCR. Among just under 95,000 clones listed, under 80% were seen once. Sequenced material: PBMCs. This clonotype originated in a middle-aged man in good health and CMV-seropositive.

This CDR3 reads CASSWTGAVGEAFF. DNA of the CDR3: TGTGCCAGCAGTTGGACAGGGGCGGTCGGTGAAGCTTTCTTT. The rearrangement links TRBV28 to TRBJ1-1; 9 bases match TRBD1. In germline, CDR1 is MDHEN, CDR2 SYDVKM. The CDR3 covers 14 residues. With 4 bases clipped from V and 7 bases from J, the junction kept 7 bases outside the gene matches.